These 26 T cell receptor beta chains share one sample of origin, sequenced in a study of cytomegalovirus exposure and HLA in healthy donors. The primer mix had 60 Vbeta and 13 Jbeta primers. Repertoires were generated with immunoSEQ multiplex PCR, while TCRdb's copy carries only in-frame clones and drops some. The profile covers under 110,000 clones, with approximately 89% appearing a single time and around 3.6% taken by the ten largest. The sequencing input was PBMCs. Receptors were obtained from a young man in good health and CMV-seronegative.

This clone came up once. The chain has TRBV23-1 and TRBJ1-2; 10 bases match TRBD1. TRBV23-1 is an open reading frame, and its role is uncertain. There are 15 residues in the CDR3. V shed 2 bases and J 6 bases; nucleotides not matched to a gene: 6. The CDR3 nucleotides read TGCGCCAGCAGTCAACCGGGACAGGGGTCGAATGGCTACACCTTC. Its protein product is CASSQPGQGSNGYTF.

J is TRBJ1-1 and V is TRBV10-3; 8 nucleotides line up with TRBD1. With 6 bases clipped from V and 1 base from J, the junction kept 4 bases outside the gene matches. Looked up from germline, CDR1 is ENHRY and CDR2 is SYGVKD. The CDR3 sequence is 14 residues long. Here the CDR3 DNA reads TGTGCCATCAGGGGAGGACAGGGGAACACTGAAGCTTTCTTT. Translating gives CAIRGGQGNTEAFF.

The rearrangement links TRBV5-6 to TRBJ1-5, with 9 positions matching TRBD1. The junction had 4 bases not matched to a gene; V was cut back by 2 bases and J by 4 bases. The germline gives CDR1 SGHDT, CDR2 YYEEEE. This CDR3 has 15 residues. The CDR3, as DNA: TGTGCCAGCAGCTTCCGTGGGACAGGGAATCAGCCCCAGCATTTT. Its translation is CASSFRGTGNQPQHF.

V usage is TRBV2 and J usage is TRBJ1-1, with 7 bases that match TRBD1. The CDR3 totals 13 residues. CDR1 is SNHLY and CDR2 is FYNNEI in the germline V gene. The ends lost 5 bases at V and 4 bases at J; junction bases unmatched: 4. The CDR3, as DNA: TGTGCCAGCAGTTACAGGGGTACCACTGAAGCTTTCTTT. This translates into CASSYRGTTEAFF.

This clone appeared once. The gene calls are TRBV2 and TRBJ1-5; D call uncertain. CDR1 SNHLY and CDR2 FYNNEI come from the germline V gene. The length of the CDR3 is 14 residues. Trimming removed 2 bases at V and 7 bases at J, with 12 bases between. This CDR3 is CASSESQVQQPQHF. The CDR3 DNA is TGTGCCAGCAGTGAATCCCAGGTTCAACAGCCCCAGCATTTT.

The rearrangement uses TRBV10-3 and TRBJ1-1; 9 positions agree with TRBD1. Germline V lookup: CDR1 ENHRY, CDR2 SYGVKD. J gave up 1 base and V 10 bases, and 7 bases lay outside the gene matches. There are 14 residues in the CDR3. CDR3 sequence reads: CATRDRERNTEAFF. In DNA, the CDR3 is TGTGCCACGAGGGACAGGGAGCGGAACACTGAAGCTTTCTTT.

V and J are TRBV15 and TRBJ2-1; TRBD2 agrees at 9 bases. Unmatched junction bases numbered 6, after V lost 5 bases and J lost 1 base. Germline V gene data show CDR1 as LNHNV and CDR2 as YYDKDF (reference sequence). The CDR3 extends over 16 amino acids. CDR3 residues: CATSLGLAKSYNEQFF. CDR3 bases: TGTGCCACCAGCTTGGGACTAGCCAAATCCTACAATGAGCAGTTCTTC.

The rearrangement uses TRBV4-1 and TRBJ1-2, with 7 bases identical to TRBD1. Germline CDR1 MGHRA, CDR2 YSYEKL. Trimming took 6 bases from V and 3 from J; bases not matched to a gene: 10. The CDR3 is 15 residues long. The CDR3 region is CASSRTLQGDYGYTF. The CDR3 DNA sequence: TGCGCCAGCAGTCGTACCCTCCAGGGGGACTATGGCTACACCTTC.

J is TRBJ2-2 and V is TRBV7-2; 8 bases agree with TRBD1. Germline V gene sequence: CDR1 SGHTA, CDR2 FQGNSA. The CDR3 extends over 14 amino acids. After removal of 4 bases from V and 5 bases from J, the junction contained 3 bases not matched to a gene. The CDR3 DNA follows: TGTGCCAGCAGCTCCCAGGGGGCGACCGGGGAGCTGTTTTTT. Residues: CASSSQGATGELFF. The full variable domain, rest sourced from reference TRBV7-2 and TRBJ2-2, is GAGVSQSPSNKVTEKGKDVELRCDPISGHTALYWYRQSLGQGLEFLIYFQGNSAPDKSGLPSDRFSAERTGGSVSTLTIQRTQQEDSAVYLCASSSQGATGELFFGEGSRLTVL.

V usage is TRBV4-3 and J usage is TRBJ2-7; perhaps TRBD1 as D (6 bases). Between the trimmed V and J ends, which lost 3 bases and 4 bases, there was a span of 16 bases. This CDR3 has 15 amino acids. The V gene's germline CDR1 is LGHNA and CDR2 YSLEER. The CDR3 reads CASSHGTIGVYEQYF. The CDR3 nucleotides read TGCGCCAGCAGCCACGGGACAATTGGGGTTTACGAGCAGTACTTC.

The J gene is TRBJ2-7, the V gene TRBV10-3; 7 nucleotides align to TRBD1. The germline V gene encodes CDR1 ENHRY and CDR2 SYGVKD. CDR3 length: 14 amino acids. V shed 0 bases and J 5 bases; nucleotides not matched to a gene: 4. The CDR3 is CAISESRGSNEQYF. The CDR3 DNA sequence: TGTGCCATCAGTGAGTCCAGGGGGAGCAACGAGCAGTACTTC.

The chain joins TRBV18 to TRBJ1-4; D remains ambiguous. V gave up 2 bases and J gave up 2 bases, with 9 bases separating them. Germline V gene data show CDR1 as KGHSH and CDR2 as LQKENI. This CDR3 has 15 amino acids. The DNA for the CDR3 is TGTGCCAGCTCACCAAGTGCCAGGACTAATGAAAAACTGTTTTTT. Translating it yields CASSPSARTNEKLFF. Based on the CDR3 plus reference TRBV18 and TRBJ1-4, the full variable domain is NAGVMQNPRHLVRRRGQEARLRCSPMKGHSHVYWYRQLPEEGLKFMVYLQKENIIDESGMPKERFSAEFPKEGPSILRIQQVVRGDSAAYFCASSPSARTNEKLFFGSGTQLSVL.

This chain uses TRBV6-5 with TRBJ1-1, with a possible D match to TRBD1 (6 bases). This CDR3 comprises 15 residues. The V gene lost 2 bases and the J gene lost 0 bases, with 10 bases spanning the gap. CDR1 MNHEY and CDR2 SVGAGI come from the germline V gene. CDR3 protein: CASSYGGALNTEAFF. The CDR3 DNA reads TGTGCCAGCAGTTACGGGGGGGCCCTGAACACTGAAGCTTTCTTT.

The rearrangement links TRBV7-8 to TRBJ2-1; 8 bases line up with TRBD1. Germline CDR1 and CDR2: SGHVS and FQNEAQ. After removal of 0 bases from V and 4 bases from J, the junction contained 20 bases not matched to a gene. The CDR3 extends over 21 amino acids. In DNA, the CDR3 is TGTGCCAGCAGCTTAGCCTTTATTACAGGGGGTGAAAACCTTATTTACAATGAGCAGTTCTTC. This codes for CASSLAFITGGENLIYNEQFF.

The rearrangement joins TRBV7-2 to TRBJ2-7, with D possibly being TRBD1 (5 bases). Trimming took off 2 bases at V and 2 bases at J, with 10 bases between the two ends. Germline CDR1 is SGHTA and CDR2 is FQGNSA. This CDR3 region has 14 residues. In DNA, the CDR3 is TGTGCCAGCAGCTTATTGCAGGGAACCTACGAGCAGTACTTC. Its translation: CASSLLQGTYEQYF.

This chain joins TRBV5-1 and TRBJ2-7; the match to TRBD1 covers 7 bases. From germline, CDR1 is SGHRS and CDR2 YFSETQ. This CDR3 region has 14 residues. Trimming at V came to 0 bases and at J to 3 bases, leaving 3 bases not matched to a gene. The CDR3 DNA follows: TGCGCCAGCAGCTTGGGAGGGACAGACTACGAGCAGTACTTC. It specifies CASSLGGTDYEQYF.

A few counts support this clone. This chain uses TRBV7-2 with TRBJ1-5, with 8 bases lining up with TRBD1. V was pared by 4 bases and J by 6 bases, with 8 bases of the junction left unmatched. The CDR3 has 15 amino acids. The germline gives CDR1 SGHTA, CDR2 FQGNSA. CDR3 sequence reads: CASSYRQGISQPQHF. The DNA for the CDR3 is TGTGCCAGCAGCTACAGACAGGGGATAAGTCAGCCCCAGCATTTT.

The rearrangement joins TRBV30 to TRBJ1-5, with D perhaps TRBD1 (6 bases). The CDR3 totals 13 residues. CDR1 and CDR2 (germline): GTSNPN, SVGIG (reference sequence). Trimming stripped 4 bases from V and 3 bases from J, with 10 bases between. The CDR3 nucleotides read TGTGCCTGGAATGAGGGGGTCAATCAGCCCCAGCATTTT. As protein: CAWNEGVNQPQHF.

CDR3 DNA sequence: TGTGCCAGCAGCTTGGACGGACATATTAATGAAAAACTGTTTTTT. Encoded protein: CASSLDGHINEKLFF. The chain has TRBV5-4 and TRBJ1-4; TRBD1 is a possible D gene (5 bases). The CDR3 has 15 residues. Trimming shortened V by 0 bases and J by 4 bases, and 10 bases separated the two germline ends. The germline V gene has CDR1 SGHNT and CDR2 YYREEE (reference sequence).

V and J are TRBV5-1 and TRBJ2-5; 8 nucleotides line up with TRBD2. Trimming took 1 base from V and 5 from J; bases not matched to a gene: 10. The CDR3 sequence is 16 residues long. Germline CDR1 is SGHRS and CDR2 is YFSETQ. As DNA, the CDR3 is TGCGCCAGCAGCTTGCCCCGGGGTAGCGGGATGGAGACCCAGTACTTC. Amino acids: CASSLPRGSGMETQYF.

The CDR3 DNA reads TGTGCCAGCAGCGCTCCGGGACAGGGGGTAGAGACCCAGTACTTC. This translates into CASSAPGQGVETQYF. The chain combines TRBV7-9 with TRBJ2-5; 11 nucleotides agree with TRBD1. The CDR3 loop spans 15 amino acids. CDR1 and CDR2 (germline): SEHNR, FQNEAQ (reference sequence). J gave up 4 bases and V 5 bases, and 6 bases lay outside the gene matches.

V gene TRBV18 combines with J gene TRBJ2-5, with D hard to call. The germline V gene has CDR1 KGHSH and CDR2 LQKENI. V lost 3 bases and J lost 3, with 8 bases in between. The CDR3 is 13 residues long. CDR3 residues: CASSPSLEETQYF. The CDR3 bases are TGTGCCAGCTCACCGTCCCTCGAAGAGACCCAGTACTTC.

V usage is TRBV5-5 and J usage is TRBJ1-2; tentatively, D is TRBD1 (6 bases). The V end lost 2 bases, the J end lost 2 bases, and 13 bases lay between the germline ends. Germline loops: CDR1 SGHKS, CDR2 YYEKEE (reference sequence). CDR3 length: 15 residues. CDR3 bases: TGTGCCAGCAGCTTATCGGTTGGACAGAACTATGGCTACACCTTC. As protein: CASSLSVGQNYGYTF.

The chain joins TRBV11-3 to TRBJ2-7, with 14 nucleotides matching TRBD2. Germline CDR1 is SGHNT and CDR2 is YENEEA. The CDR3 totals 15 residues. Losses at the gene ends were 4 bases for V and 3 bases for J; bases not matched to a gene: 2. In DNA, the CDR3 is TGTGCCAGCAGCTCCGGACTAGCGGGAGGCTACGAGCAGTACTTC. Its translation: CASSSGLAGGYEQYF.

The genes are TRBV6-1 and TRBJ1-5, with D possibly TRBD1 on 5 matching bases. The CDR3 covers 13 residues. CDR1 MNHNS and CDR2 SASEGT come from the germline V gene. Trimming took 5 bases from V and 4 from J, leaving 9 bases between them. The CDR3 reads CASSQGWNQPQHF. The CDR3 region has the DNA TGTGCCAGCAGTCAGGGATGGAATCAGCCCCAGCATTTT.

The rearrangement links TRBV7-9 to TRBJ2-4, with TRBD2 matching over 10 bases. V lost 5 bases, J lost 8 bases, and 6 bases stayed unmatched. The V gene's germline CDR1 is SEHNR and CDR2 FQNEAQ (reference sequence). This CDR3 contains 14 residues. The CDR3 DNA sequence: TGTGCCAGCAGCCCTAGCGGGGGCGGATACATTCAGTACTTC. Amino acid sequence: CASSPSGGGYIQYF.